This T cell receptor (beta chain) is drawn from a study of identical twins. Study-level findings and limits: While abundant cord blood beta clonotypes carried fewer insertions, memory repertoires showed no such pattern. Conclusions were based on cross-sectional statistical analysis, without following the same donors.

This clonotype turned up a few times. Its specificity is not known. CDR3 length: 14 amino acids. V was cut by 0 bases and J by 7 bases, with 11 bases left in between. CDR1 is SGDLS and CDR2 is YYNGEE in the germline V gene. Template switching added a universal primer binding site, and final cDNA carried unique molecular identifiers. In TCRdb, the 5' RACE reads were re-called with MiXCR into one record per CDR3 protein. The sample includes about 430,000 distinct CDR3 sequences, about a fifth of them seen just once. No donor was unhealthy or non-Caucasian. This clonotype was sampled from a man aged 50 to 60 in good health. The specimen was naive T cells sorted from blood. The rearrangement joins TRBV9 to TRBJ1-5, with D tentatively TRBD1 (5 bases). The CDR3 region has the DNA TGTGCCAGCAGCGTAGGGGGCAGGGACCAGCCCCAGCATTTT. This translates into CASSVGGRDQPQHF.